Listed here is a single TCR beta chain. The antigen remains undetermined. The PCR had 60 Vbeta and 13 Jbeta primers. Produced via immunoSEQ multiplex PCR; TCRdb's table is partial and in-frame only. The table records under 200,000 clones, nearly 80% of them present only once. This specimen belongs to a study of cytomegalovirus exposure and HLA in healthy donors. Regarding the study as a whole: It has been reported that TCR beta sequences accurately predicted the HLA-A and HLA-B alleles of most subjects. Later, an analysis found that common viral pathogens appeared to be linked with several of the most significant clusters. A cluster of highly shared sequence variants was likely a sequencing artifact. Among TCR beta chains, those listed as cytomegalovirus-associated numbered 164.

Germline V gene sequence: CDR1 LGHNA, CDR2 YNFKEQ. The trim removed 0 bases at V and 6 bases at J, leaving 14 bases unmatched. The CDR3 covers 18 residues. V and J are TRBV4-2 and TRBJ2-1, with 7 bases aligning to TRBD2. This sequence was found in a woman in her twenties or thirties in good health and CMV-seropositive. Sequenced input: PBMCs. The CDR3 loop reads CASSQELAAGVPRNEQFF. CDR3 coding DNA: TGTGCCAGCAGCCAAGAGCTAGCGGCGGGAGTCCCTCGCAATGAGCAGTTCTTC.